Below are 31 T cell receptor beta chains sequenced from a single sample in a study of blood T cell repertoires in COVID-19. Sequenced by immunoSEQ multiplex PCR; TCRdb stores in-frame clones only, minus some. The table has more than 150,000 clones, around 84% seen once. The sample comprised peripheral blood. The receptors come from a man aged 50-60 years with active or convalescent COVID-19.

This clone came up a few times. CDR3 loop: CASSYAGINEKLFF. CDR3 sequence (DNA): TGTGCCAGCAGTTACGCAGGAATTAATGAAAAACTGTTTTTT. V is TRBV6-6 and J is TRBJ1-4; D unresolved. The length of the CDR3 is 14 residues. Trimming removed 2 bases from V and 4 bases from J, with 8 bases in between. Germline CDR1 and CDR2: MNHNY and SVGAGI (reference sequence).

The CDR3 spells CASRDRLGNQPQHF. For the CDR3, the DNA is TGTGCCAGTAGAGACAGGCTCGGGAATCAGCCCCAGCATTTT. This sequence joins TRBV19 and TRBJ1-5; perhaps TRBD1 as D (6 bases). Between the trimmed V and J ends, which lost 6 bases and 4 bases, there was a span of 13 bases. The CDR3 is made up of 14 amino acids. The V gene's germline CDR1 is LNHDA and CDR2 SQIVND (reference sequence).

This CDR3 reads CASSQVRAGGAYEQYF. The CDR3 nucleotides are TGCGCCAGCAGCCAAGTTCGAGCGGGAGGCGCCTACGAGCAGTACTTC. The rearrangement uses TRBV4-1 and TRBJ2-7; 9 bases match TRBD2. Germline V lookup: CDR1 MGHRA, CDR2 YSYEKL. The junction had 6 bases not matched to a gene; V was cut back by 1 base and J by 2 bases. This CDR3 is 16 amino acids long.

The chain combines TRBV7-6 with TRBJ2-2; 9 bases are a match to TRBD2. There are 16 residues in the CDR3. With 1 base clipped from V and 5 bases from J, the junction kept 5 bases outside the gene matches. The germline gives CDR1 SGHVS, CDR2 FNYEAQ. CDR3 protein: CASSLGVLAGTGELFF. The CDR3 coding sequence is TGTGCCAGCAGCTTAGGAGTCCTAGCGGGAACCGGGGAGCTGTTTTTT.

CDR3 coding DNA: TGTGCCAGCAGCCCGCGGCTAGCGGGCTACACCGGGGAGCTGTTTTTT. Translation gives CASSPRLAGYTGELFF. V gene TRBV13 combines with J gene TRBJ2-2, with 8 bases identical to TRBD2. Trimming took 5 bases from V and 3 from J; bases not matched to a gene: 8. Germline V CDR1 and CDR2: PRHDT, FYEKMQ (reference sequence). The CDR3 has 16 amino acids.

V is TRBV24-1 and J is TRBJ2-3, with 12 nucleotides matching TRBD2. Germline V gives CDR1 KGHDR, CDR2 SFDVKD. The CDR3 spans 20 residues. Trimming cost V 3 bases and J 0 bases; bases outside gene matches: 12. CDR3 loop: CATSDLVRLAGGGSTDTQYF. As DNA, the CDR3 is TGTGCCACCAGTGATCTCGTTCGGCTAGCGGGAGGGGGAAGCACAGATACGCAGTATTTT.

This rearrangement joins TRBV18 to TRBJ2-1, with D maybe TRBD1 (5 bases). V was clipped by 1 base and J by 7 bases, with 26 bases between them. CDR1 and CDR2 from the germline V gene are KGHSH and LQKENI. This CDR3 contains 19 residues. CDR3 bases: TGTGCCAGCTCACCACGGGCCGTGAGTTATAGGGGTTCGAGTAATGAGCAGTTCTTC. It specifies CASSPRAVSYRGSSNEQFF.

The rearrangement joins TRBV5-4 to TRBJ2-7; TRBD1 matches 9 bases. The trim removed 0 bases at V and 4 bases at J, leaving 5 bases unmatched. Germline V CDR1 and CDR2: SGHNT, YYREEE (reference sequence). CDR3 length: 15 residues. In DNA form, the CDR3 reads TGTGCCAGCAGCTTGGAGGGGGGGACAGGGTACGAGCAGTACTTC. Its translation is CASSLEGGTGYEQYF.

The DNA of the CDR3 is TGTGCCAGCTCACCTGTAGCGGGAGACTTGGGTGAGCAGTTCTTC. The encoded protein is CASSPVAGDLGEQFF. The V call is TRBV18, the J call TRBJ2-1; 9 positions agree with TRBD2. CDR3 length: 15 residues. Germline V gene sequence: CDR1 KGHSH, CDR2 LQKENI. V dropped 3 bases and J dropped 9; count of bases not matched to a gene: 9.

The gene calls are TRBV9 and TRBJ2-1; 10 nucleotides match TRBD2. The CDR3 loop spans 14 amino acids. J lost 7 bases, V lost 2 bases, and 3 bases had no gene match. In germline, CDR1 is SGDLS, CDR2 YYNGEE. The CDR3 DNA sequence: TGTGCCAGCAGCGTGCGGACTAGCGGAAATGAGCAGTTCTTC. Amino acids: CASSVRTSGNEQFF.

The chain is built from TRBV6-2 or TRBV6-3 and TRBJ2-5, with a possible D match to TRBD2 (6 bases). The CDR3 consists of 16 residues. V was clipped by 5 bases and J by 5 bases, with 21 bases between them. From germline, CDR1 is MNHEY and CDR2 SVGEGT. Written as DNA, the CDR3 is TGTGCCAGCAGTGGGGGACCGCCGACTAGACTGGAGACCCAGTACTTC. Its translation: CASSGGPPTRLETQYF.

The chain links TRBV2 to TRBJ2-1; tentatively, D is TRBD1 (6 bases). Trimming pared 6 bases from V and 1 base from J, leaving 28 bases between. This CDR3 has 20 amino acids. CDR1 is SNHLY, CDR2 FYNNEI, per germline. CDR3 nucleotides: TGTGCCAGCAGCGGGAATAGGGTAGGGGGTCATAGTTGGTCCTACAATGAGCAGTTCTTC. Its translation: CASSGNRVGGHSWSYNEQFF.

The chain recombines TRBV4-2 with TRBJ1-1; D is possibly TRBD1 (5 bases). This CDR3 spans 14 amino acids. V dropped 3 bases and J dropped 5 bases, with 13 bases sitting between them. CDR1 is LGHNA and CDR2 is YNFKEQ in the germline V gene. The chain's CDR3 is CASSHRTGGTEAFF. The CDR3 DNA follows: TGTGCCAGCAGCCATAGAACGGGGGGGACTGAAGCTTTCTTT.

The V call is TRBV29-1, the J call TRBJ2-2; tentatively, D is TRBD1 (6 bases). V gave up 4 bases and J gave up 7 bases, with 13 bases separating them. The germline gives CDR1 SQVTM, CDR2 ANQGSEA. This CDR3 region has 13 residues. The DNA of the CDR3 is TGCAGCGTTGCGTTGACAGGCGGCGGGGAGCTGTTTTTT. Translating it yields CSVALTGGGELFF.

This chain joins TRBV7-2 and TRBJ2-2; D is uncertain. Germline-derived CDR1 and CDR2 are SGHTA and FQGNSA. CDR3 length equals 14 residues. V dropped 5 bases and J dropped 1 base, with 8 bases sitting between them. As DNA, the CDR3 is TGTGCCAGCAGCAATTCTATGAACACCGGGGAGCTGTTTTTT. This codes for CASSNSMNTGELFF.

The chain recombines TRBV6-2 or TRBV6-3 with TRBJ1-1, with 7 bases that match TRBD1. Germline values: CDR1 MNHEY, CDR2 SVGEGT. With V trimmed by 0 bases and J by 4 bases, 11 bases remained unmatched. The CDR3 spans 17 residues. The CDR3 sequence: CASSYSLSAGGTTEAFF. The CDR3 DNA is TGTGCCAGCAGTTACTCTCTGTCGGCAGGGGGTACCACTGAAGCTTTCTTT.

The chain joins TRBV11-1 to TRBJ2-1, with TRBD2 identical over 14 bases. The V and J ends lost 5 bases and 4 bases, in that order; junction bases with no gene match: 4. The V gene's germline CDR1 is SGHAT and CDR2 FQDESV (reference sequence). This CDR3 has 16 amino acids. CDR3 amino acids: CASSETSGRVYNEQFF. CDR3 in DNA: TGTGCCAGCAGCGAGACTAGCGGGAGGGTATACAATGAGCAGTTCTTC.

The genes are TRBV24-1 and TRBJ2-7; 13 bases are shared with TRBD2. J gave up 5 bases and V 5 bases, and 5 bases lay outside the gene matches. CDR1 KGHDR and CDR2 SFDVKD come from the germline V gene. The CDR3 covers 15 residues. The CDR3 DNA reads TGTGCCACCAGTGGCACTAGCGGGAGGGAAGACGAGCAGTACTTC. Amino acid sequence: CATSGTSGREDEQYF.

The chain carries TRBV9 and TRBJ1-1, with 8 bases fitting TRBD1. This CDR3 contains 17 residues. The V and J ends lost 0 bases and 1 base, in that order; junction bases with no gene match: 8. Germline V gene lookup returns CDR1 SGDLS and CDR2 YYNGEE. CDR3 loop: CASSVDPTDRGNTEAFF. The CDR3 nucleotides read TGTGCCAGCAGCGTAGACCCCACTGACAGGGGGAACACTGAAGCTTTCTTT. Full variable domain (rest looked up from reference TRBV9 and TRBJ1-1): DSGVTQTPKHLITATGQRVTLRCSPRSGDLSVYWYQQSLDQGLQFLIQYYNGEERAKGNILERFSAQQFPDLHSELNLSSLELGDSALYFCASSVDPTDRGNTEAFFGQGTRLTVV.

This clone was seen a handful of times. V usage is TRBV5-6 and J usage is TRBJ2-5, with D possibly being TRBD1 (6 bases). The germline gives CDR1 SGHDT, CDR2 YYEEEE. The ends were cut back, 2 bases at V and 6 bases at J, with 17 bases in the middle. The CDR3 runs 15 residues. The CDR3 DNA reads as TGTGCCAGCAGCTTTAGGGTCCTGGGGGCACAGACCCAGTACTTC. Translating gives CASSFRVLGAQTQYF.

The chain is built from TRBV9 and TRBJ1-3; D possibly corresponds to TRBD1 (5 bases). Germline V gene data show CDR1 as SGDLS and CDR2 as YYNGEE. V dropped 4 bases and J dropped 2 bases, with 10 bases sitting between them. The CDR3 is made up of 14 amino acids. The chain's CDR3 is CASSPWTPGNTIYF. In DNA form, the CDR3 reads TGTGCCAGCAGCCCTTGGACACCTGGAAACACCATATATTTT.

The V and J genes are TRBV12-3 or TRBV12-4 and TRBJ1-1; no reliable D call. The CDR3 consists of 13 residues. Between the trimmed V and J ends, which lost 2 bases and 0 bases, there was a span of 4 bases. The CDR3 DNA follows: TGTGCCAGCAGTTTATTCTTGAACACTGAAGCTTTCTTT. Translation gives CASSLFLNTEAFF.

The chain recombines TRBV7-2 with TRBJ2-3, with 8 bases fitting TRBD1. This CDR3 has 15 residues. The germline V gene has CDR1 SGHTA and CDR2 FQGNSA. Trimming at V came to 5 bases and at J to 5 bases, leaving 9 bases not matched to a gene. The CDR3 protein is CASSPWTGPGDTQYF. For the CDR3, the DNA is TGTGCCAGCAGCCCTTGGACAGGGCCGGGAGATACGCAGTATTTT.

The V call is TRBV6-5, the J call TRBJ1-2; 9 bases are shared with TRBD1. This CDR3 is 13 amino acids long. With 5 bases clipped from V and 6 bases from J, the junction kept 4 bases outside the gene matches. CDR1 and CDR2 (germline): MNHEY, SVGAGI. CDR3 sequence: CASSPRDRDGYTF. In nucleotides, the CDR3 is TGTGCCAGCAGTCCACGGGACAGGGATGGCTACACCTTC.

This clone was observed a single time. The chain combines TRBV6-2 or TRBV6-3 with TRBJ2-3; 8 bases are shared with TRBD2. The junction had 18 bases not matched to a gene; V was cut back by 6 bases and J by 4 bases. Germline V gene lookup returns CDR1 MNHEY and CDR2 SVGEGT. CDR3 length: 18 residues. In DNA, the CDR3 is TGTGCCAGCAGCTGGGGCGGAGTAGCGGGATATGGAGCAGATACGCAGTATTTT. As protein: CASSWGGVAGYGADTQYF.

The J gene is TRBJ2-5, the V gene TRBV7-9, with a tentative D call TRBD1 (6 bases). CDR3 length: 14 residues. Germline values: CDR1 SEHNR, CDR2 FQNEAQ (reference sequence). The V end lost 5 bases, the J end lost 2 bases, and 12 bases lay between the germline ends. The CDR3 is CASSEGTIQETQYF. DNA of the CDR3: TGTGCCAGCAGCGAAGGGACAATACAAGAGACCCAGTACTTC.

This clone came up once. This chain connects TRBV5-6 to TRBJ1-5; no firm D call. The V gene lost 0 bases and the J gene lost 3 bases, with 13 bases spanning the gap. Germline V CDR1 and CDR2: SGHDT, YYEEEE. This CDR3 has 16 residues. The CDR3 nucleotides read TGTGCCAGCAGCTTGGCCTCGGCAGGATACAATCAGCCCCAGCATTTT. Encoded protein: CASSLASAGYNQPQHF.

The gene calls are TRBV9 and TRBJ1-2; D ambiguous. V lost 5 bases and J lost 8, with 10 bases in between. CDR1 is SGDLS and CDR2 is YYNGEE in the germline V gene. The CDR3 has 11 amino acids. CDR3 protein: CASSNGEGYTF. The CDR3 region has the DNA TGTGCCAGCAGTAACGGGGAGGGCTACACCTTC. Looking up the rest from reference TRBV9 and TRBJ1-2 gives the full variable domain: DSGVTQTPKHLITATGQRVTLRCSPRSGDLSVYWYQQSLDQGLQFLIQYYNGEERAKGNILERFSAQQFPDLHSELNLSSLELGDSALYFCASSNGEGYTFGSGTRLTVV.

The genes are TRBV5-4 and TRBJ2-1; 10 bases map to TRBD1. V lost 5 bases and J lost 1; bases outside the gene matches: 3. Germline CDR1 reads SGHNT; CDR2 reads YYREEE (reference sequence). The CDR3 runs to 15 residues. CDR3 nucleotides: TGTGCCAGCAGAACGGACAGGGGGTCCTACAATGAGCAGTTCTTC. Its translation: CASRTDRGSYNEQFF.

This clone was seen just once. Within the sample, other DNA sequences also encode this same CDR3. The chain couples TRBV6-5 to TRBJ2-7; 8 nucleotides agree with TRBD2. The CDR3 sequence is 14 residues long. The V segment lost 1 base and the J segment 6 bases; nucleotides outside the gene matches: 5. From germline, CDR1 is MNHEY and CDR2 SVGAGI. CDR3 sequence reads: CASSYLAGGIEQYF. The CDR3 coding sequence is TGTGCCAGCAGTTACTTGGCGGGAGGCATCGAGCAGTACTTC.

The V and J genes are TRBV10-3 and TRBJ1-5; D is unclear. CDR3 length equals 13 residues. Germline CDR1 reads ENHRY; CDR2 reads SYGVKD. V gave up 10 bases and J gave up 4 bases, with 14 bases separating them. The CDR3 loop is CASGDQRNQPQHF. In DNA form, the CDR3 reads TGTGCCAGCGGTGATCAGAGGAATCAGCCCCAGCATTTT.